The 21 T cell receptor beta chains presented below share a single source sample, sequenced in a study of blood T cells in healthy people across ages. The second PCR ran about 6 to 11 cycles with a sample-barcoded 5' primer and J-beta primers. One entry per CDR3 protein, called by TCRdb with MiXCR from the 5' RACE reads. This table has fewer than 1.5 million distinct CDR3 sequences, 42% appearing once. The sample taken for sequencing was blood. All receptors come from a woman aged 18-35 years in good health.

The V call is TRBV20-1, the J call TRBJ1-2; D might be TRBD1 (6 bases). Germline assignment: CDR1 DFQATT and CDR2 SNEGSKA (reference sequence). V was trimmed by 3 bases and J by 7 bases, leaving 12 bases between them. This CDR3 contains 12 residues. CDR3 sequence: CSARYQGIGYTF. The CDR3, as DNA: TGCAGTGCTAGGTATCAGGGGATTGGCTACACCTTC.

The chain carries TRBV7-2 and TRBJ2-3, with TRBD2 identical over 11 bases. The CDR3 contains 15 residues. Germline assignment: CDR1 SGHTA and CDR2 FQGNSA. With V trimmed by 2 bases and J by 6 bases, 4 bases remained unmatched. CDR3 sequence (DNA): TGTGCCAGCAGCTTAAGGGCTAGCGGGGGGGATACGCAGTATTTT. Its protein is CASSLRASGGDTQYF.

Only a few counts were recorded for this clonotype. The chain employs TRBV4-1 and TRBJ1-4; TRBD1 is a possible D gene (5 bases). The CDR3 contains 16 residues. Trimming shortened V by 4 bases and J by 3 bases, and 15 bases separated the two germline ends. CDR1 is MGHRA, CDR2 YSYEKL, per germline. The CDR3 bases are TGCGCCAGCAGCCCTCGATCCGGGACCGCTAATGAAAAACTGTTTTTT. The encoded protein is CASSPRSGTANEKLFF.

The chain recombines TRBV5-1 with TRBJ1-3; D is ambiguous. V was shortened by 3 bases and J by 4 bases, with 11 bases between the two germline ends. The CDR3 is made up of 14 amino acids. Germline CDR1 SGHRS, CDR2 YFSETQ. As DNA, the CDR3 is TGCGCCAGCAGCTCGGACCTTTTCGGAAACACCATATATTTT. Residues: CASSSDLFGNTIYF.

For this clonotype: Its ends do not fully match the called genes, so a read error is possible. The chain has TRBV6-2 or TRBV6-3 and TRBJ1-5; D is ambiguous. The CDR3 runs 15 residues. Germline V gene sequence: CDR1 MNHEY, CDR2 SVGEGT. This chain's CDR3 is CASSWGSVSNRPQHF. For the CDR3, the DNA is TGTGCCAGCAGTTGGGGTAGCGTCAGCAATCGGCCCCAGCATTTT.

This clonotype was found many times. This sequence joins TRBV20-1 and TRBJ2-1; 12 bases align to TRBD2. The CDR3 has 15 amino acids. CDR1 DFQATT and CDR2 SNEGSKA come from the germline V gene (reference sequence). V lost 3 bases and J lost 8; bases outside the gene matches: 8. The CDR3 here is CSASPLAGGLDEQFF. The CDR3 region has the DNA TGCAGTGCTAGCCCACTAGCGGGAGGTCTCGATGAGCAGTTCTTC.

This clonotype appeared many times. V gene TRBV4-1 combines with J gene TRBJ1-5, with 10 positions matching TRBD1. Per the germline V gene, CDR1 is MGHRA and CDR2 is YSYEKL. With V trimmed by 4 bases and J by 4 bases, 7 bases remained unmatched. CDR3 length: 16 amino acids. CDR3 residues: CASSPHGTGANQPQHF. CDR3 nucleotide sequence: TGCGCCAGCAGCCCCCACGGGACAGGGGCTAATCAGCCCCAGCATTTT.

V is TRBV4-2 and J is TRBJ2-1, with TRBD2 matching 7 bases. The J call could be wrong; TRBJ2-7 is a better fit for the DNA end. CDR3 length: 14 residues. Germline V CDR1 and CDR2: LGHNA, YNFKEQ. The CDR3 sequence is CASRGEEVYNEQYF. CDR3 DNA sequence: TGTGCCAGCCGGGGGGAGGAGGTTTACAATGAGCAGTACTTC.

This clonotype was counted a few times. This chain connects TRBV11-2 to TRBJ2-1; 11 nucleotides align to TRBD2. The CDR3 length is 18 residues. Trimming cost V 3 bases and J 5 bases; bases outside gene matches: 12. Germline CDR1 SGHAT, CDR2 FQNNGV. CDR3: CASSFLPTSGSIDNEQFF. The CDR3 DNA sequence: TGTGCCAGCAGCTTTTTACCTACTAGCGGGAGTATCGACAATGAGCAGTTCTTC.

This clonotype appeared a few times. The rearrangement joins TRBV12-3 or TRBV12-4 to TRBJ1-4; D may be TRBD1 (5 bases). The CDR3 runs to 15 residues. V was clipped by 3 bases and J by 1 base, with 9 bases between them. The CDR3 coding sequence is TGTGCCAGCAGTTTTTCCGGACAAACTAATGAAAAACTGTTTTTT. It translates to CASSFSGQTNEKLFF.

This clonotype was seen many times. This chain links TRBV20-1 with TRBJ1-6, with 7 bases fitting TRBD1. CDR1 DFQATT and CDR2 SNEGSKA come from the germline V gene (reference sequence). J lost 8 bases, V lost 3 bases, and 4 bases had no gene match. CDR3 length: 13 residues. The CDR3 here is CSARGTDDSPLHF. In DNA form, the CDR3 reads TGCAGTGCTAGGGGGACAGATGATTCACCCCTCCACTTT.

This clonotype was counted only a few times. The genes are TRBV12-3 or TRBV12-4 and TRBJ1-5; 9 bases map to TRBD1. The CDR3 length is 14 residues. Trimming cost V 3 bases and J 7 bases; bases outside gene matches: 4. The CDR3 reads CASSFADRGQPQHF. CDR3 nucleotide sequence: TGTGCCAGCAGTTTTGCGGACAGGGGCCAGCCCCAGCATTTT.

This rearrangement joins TRBV4-1 to TRBJ1-2, with 9 positions matching TRBD1. The germline V gene encodes CDR1 MGHRA and CDR2 YSYEKL. The V gene end was trimmed by 3 bases and the J gene end by 4 bases; junction bases not matched to a gene: 9. The CDR3 length is 16 residues. Here the CDR3 DNA reads TGCGCCAGCAGCCAGAGGGGGACAGGGTGGAGCTATGGCTACACCTTC. Its translation is CASSQRGTGWSYGYTF.

CDR3 in DNA: TGTGCCAGCAGCACGGGGGACGCGGTATGGGTGACCCAGTACTTC. This codes for CASSTGDAVWVTQYF. The chain employs TRBV5-6 and TRBJ2-5, with a possible D match to TRBD2 (6 bases). The germline V and J ends were trimmed by 4 bases and 7 bases, with 20 bases remaining between them. Germline CDR1 is SGHDT and CDR2 is YYEEEE. CDR3 size: 15 residues.

The gene calls are TRBV3-1 and TRBJ1-2; D might be TRBD1 (6 bases). Trimming left V 4 bases short and J 8 bases short, with 11 bases between. The CDR3 extends over 12 amino acids. CDR1 LGHDT and CDR2 YNNKEL come from the germline V gene (reference sequence). CDR3 in amino acids: CASSPTTGGYTF. The CDR3 nucleotides read TGTGCCAGCAGCCCAACCACAGGGGGCTACACCTTC.

V gene TRBV11-2 combines with J gene TRBJ2-7; 8 bases map to TRBD1. The V and J ends lost 1 base and 3 bases, in that order; junction bases with no gene match: 5. Germline V gene sequence: CDR1 SGHAT, CDR2 FQNNGV. CDR3 length: 15 amino acids. The CDR3 is CASSLVTGGNYEQYF. The CDR3 region has the DNA TGTGCCAGCAGCTTAGTTACAGGGGGTAACTACGAGCAGTACTTC.

V is TRBV9 and J is TRBJ1-1; D not resolved. Germline V gene sequence: CDR1 SGDLS, CDR2 YYNGEE. The CDR3 extends over 14 amino acids. Trimming took 0 bases from V and 2 from J, leaving 8 bases between them. The CDR3 reads CASSVVTDNTEAFF. CDR3 sequence (DNA): TGTGCCAGCAGCGTAGTAACTGATAACACTGAAGCTTTCTTT. Complete variable domain (other parts from reference TRBV9 and TRBJ1-1): DSGVTQTPKHLITATGQRVTLRCSPRSGDLSVYWYQQSLDQGLQFLIQYYNGEERAKGNILERFSAQQFPDLHSELNLSSLELGDSALYFCASSVVTDNTEAFFGQGTRLTVV.

Points on this clonotype: A read error may be the cause here, since a much bigger clone is one base away. The V gene is TRBV20-1, the J gene TRBJ1-1; D gene uncertain. This CDR3 is 12 amino acids long. Trimming took off 0 bases at V and 1 base at J, with 3 bases between the two ends. Looked up from germline, CDR1 is DFQATT and CDR2 is SNEGSKA (reference sequence). The CDR3, as DNA: TGCAGTGCTAGAGAGGCGAACACTGAAGCTTTCTTT. As protein: CSAREANTEAFF.

The chain uses TRBV7-2 and TRBJ2-5, with TRBD2 as a possible D gene (6 bases). The CDR3 spans 15 residues. Germline values: CDR1 SGHTA, CDR2 FQGNSA. Trimming pared 5 bases from V and 0 bases from J, leaving 13 bases between. CDR3 residues: CASSRGALNQETQYF. CDR3 sequence (DNA): TGTGCCAGCAGCCGCGGGGCACTAAACCAAGAGACCCAGTACTTC.

This clonotype is a singleton in its sample. This chain connects TRBV5-1 to TRBJ2-1; 7 bases line up with TRBD1. The J segment lost 7 bases and the V segment lost 4 bases, leaving 11 bases of the junction unmatched. The CDR3 contains 15 residues. CDR1 is SGHRS and CDR2 is YFSETQ in the germline V gene. This CDR3 reads CASSLQTGNGNEQFF. The CDR3 DNA sequence: TGCGCCAGCAGCCTCCAGACAGGGAATGGGAATGAGCAGTTCTTC.

This clonotype was found a few times. The chain is built from TRBV30 and TRBJ2-7, with 10 bases fitting TRBD1. This CDR3 has 14 amino acids. J was trimmed by 6 bases and V by 5 bases; bases with no gene match: 10. CDR1 GTSNPN and CDR2 SVGIG come from the germline V gene (reference sequence). CDR3 loop: CAWLPGTGESEQYF. The CDR3 nucleotides are TGTGCCTGGCTACCCGGGACAGGGGAATCCGAGCAGTACTTC.